This TCR beta chain was captured by sequencing in a study of blood T cell repertoires in COVID-19. Under the authors' procedure: Nucleated cell number was recorded as an estimate derived from reference gene primer amplification. The method was immunoSEQ multiplex PCR; TCRdb's version includes in-frame clones alone and lacks a portion of them. V and J calls and clone size come straight from that table; D and trimming were deduced from the DNA. The table includes around 150,000 clones, over 75% detected once. J gave up 3 bases and V 6 bases, and 7 bases lay outside the gene matches. The CDR3 sequence is 14 residues long. CDR1 is SQVTM and CDR2 is ANQGSEA in the germline V gene.

Sequences were obtained from PBMCs or T cells enriched from blood (not recorded which). This TCR derives from a man aged 50-60 years who had recovered from COVID-19. The J gene is TRBJ2-7, the V gene TRBV29-1; 11 nucleotides line up with TRBD1. CDR3 in DNA: TGCAGCGTATCCGGGACAGGGGGAGTCTACGAGCAGTACTTC. Its protein product is CSVSGTGGVYEQYF.